A single sample is the source of the 25 T cell receptor beta chains below, sequenced in a study of blood T cell repertoires in COVID-19. The table came from immunoSEQ multiplex PCR; TCRdb's copy has only in-frame clones and leaves some out. The sample includes about 230,000 clones, around 92% of them seen just once. Sequenced: PBMCs or T cells enriched from blood (not recorded which). These receptors came from a woman aged 25 to 39 with acute COVID-19.

The genes are TRBV11-3 and TRBJ2-7; 11 bases map to TRBD1. CDR3 length: 16 amino acids. Germline V gene sequence: CDR1 SGHNT, CDR2 YENEEA. Losses at the gene ends were 5 bases for V and 3 bases for J; bases not matched to a gene: 9. Here the CDR3 DNA reads TGTGCCAGCAGCCTAGGCTGGGGACAGGGGGACTACGAGCAGTACTTC. Translation: CASSLGWGQGDYEQYF.

J is TRBJ2-6 and V is TRBV12-5; D not certain. From germline, CDR1 is LGHNT and CDR2 FRNRAP. The V gene lost 1 base and the J gene lost 1 base, with 8 bases spanning the gap. The CDR3 sequence is 16 residues long. In DNA form, the CDR3 reads TGTGCTAGTGGTTTGGGGTCGGGTTCTGGGGCCAACGTCCTGACTTTC. This sequence encodes CASGLGSGSGANVLTF.

The chain couples TRBV6-5 to TRBJ1-5, with unresolved D. This CDR3 is built from 15 residues. V was pared by 5 bases and J by 4 bases, with 15 bases between. Germline loops: CDR1 MNHEY, CDR2 SVGAGI. CDR3 in DNA: TGTGCCAGCAGTCCGGTACCCGGGGAGAATCAGCCCCAGCATTTT. This gives the protein CASSPVPGENQPQHF.

This clone was seen once. This chain connects TRBV28 to TRBJ1-2, with D perhaps TRBD1 (5 bases). V lost 6 bases to trimming and J lost 4 bases, with 6 bases between them. The germline gives CDR1 MDHEN, CDR2 SYDVKM. CDR3 length: 11 amino acids. In DNA, the CDR3 is TGTGCCAGCAGCAGGGCCTATGGCTACACCTTC. This encodes CASSRAYGYTF.

The CDR3 here is CASSSGSARTEAFF. In DNA form, the CDR3 reads TGTGCCAGCAGCTCCGGGAGTGCTCGCACTGAAGCTTTCTTT. This chain joins TRBV27 and TRBJ1-1; D unresolved. The germline V and J ends were trimmed by 6 bases and 4 bases, with 15 bases remaining between them. Germline CDR1 is MNHEY and CDR2 is SMNVEV (reference sequence). The length of the CDR3 is 14 residues.

This sequence joins TRBV4-2 and TRBJ2-1; 10 bases agree with TRBD1. Germline CDR1 and CDR2: LGHNA and YNFKEQ. Unmatched junction bases numbered 3, after V lost 3 bases and J lost 7 bases. The CDR3 spans 14 residues. CDR3 nucleotides: TGTGCCAGCAGCCATAGGGACAGGGGAAATGAGCAGTTCTTC. Its translation: CASSHRDRGNEQFF.

V gene TRBV21-1 combines with J gene TRBJ1-1; no check of the table's D call, TRBD1, against the DNA was made. TRBV21-1 is assigned pseudogene status. The CDR3 contains 14 residues. The CDR3 DNA sequence: TGTGCCAGCAGCAAAGCAAAGCAGGGGAGCGGAGCTTTCTTT. As protein: CASSKAKQGSGAFF.

The chain recombines TRBV19 with TRBJ2-3; TRBD1 matches 9 bases. V gave up 6 bases and J gave up 5 bases; unmatched junction bases: 15. CDR1 and CDR2 from the germline V gene are LNHDA and SQIVND (reference sequence). The CDR3 is 17 residues long. The CDR3, as DNA: TGTGCCAGTAGCACTACCGATTACAGGGGGCCGGTAGATACGCAGTATTTT. Translation gives CASSTTDYRGPVDTQYF. Using reference TRBV19 and TRBJ2-3 for the parts outside the CDR3, the full variable domain is DGGITQSPKYLFRKEGQNVTLSCEQNLNHDAMYWYRQDPGQGLRLIYYSQIVNDFQKGDIAEGYSVSREKKESFPLTVTSAQKNPTAFYLCASSTTDYRGPVDTQYFGPGTRLTVL.

This clone was recorded only once. The rearrangement uses TRBV7-9 and TRBJ1-1; TRBD1 matches 7 bases. The CDR3 is 16 residues long. The junction had 11 bases not matched to a gene; V was cut back by 5 bases and J by 2 bases. The germline V gene encodes CDR1 SEHNR and CDR2 FQNEAQ (reference sequence). The CDR3 DNA is TGTGCCAGCAGCCGCCTAGGGGGACAGAGAAACACTGAAGCTTTCTTT. Translated: CASSRLGGQRNTEAFF. The whole variable domain, filled in from reference TRBV7-9 and TRBJ1-1, reads DTGVSQNPRHKITKRGQNVTFRCDPISEHNRLYWYRQTLGQGPEFLTYFQNEAQLEKSRLLSDRFSAERPKGSFSTLEIQRTEQGDSAMYLCASSRLGGQRNTEAFFGQGTRLTVV.

This clone was observed at least ten times. This rearrangement joins TRBV7-7 to TRBJ2-3; 9 bases agree with TRBD2. V was pared by 1 base and J by 2 bases, with 4 bases of the junction left unmatched. Looked up from germline, CDR1 is SSHAT and CDR2 is FNYEAQ (reference sequence). The CDR3 spans 16 residues. CDR3 bases: TGTGCCAGCAGCTTAGGCCTAGCGGGGATCACAGATACGCAGTATTTT. Protein product: CASSLGLAGITDTQYF.

This rearrangement joins TRBV5-1 to TRBJ1-4, with D possibly TRBD1 on 5 matching bases. Trimming pared 0 bases from V and 0 bases from J, leaving 15 bases between. From germline, CDR1 is SGHRS and CDR2 YFSETQ. The CDR3 is made up of 18 amino acids. CDR3 loop: CASSLVGEVRPTNEKLFF. The CDR3 nucleotides read TGCGCCAGCAGCTTGGTGGGGGAGGTTCGACCAACTAATGAAAAACTGTTTTTT.

The V gene is TRBV5-1, the J gene TRBJ1-1; TRBD1 is a possible D gene (6 bases). Deletions cut 6 bases from V and 1 base from J, with 13 bases between. CDR1 is SGHRS, CDR2 YFSETQ, per germline. The CDR3 has 14 residues. CDR3 loop: CASTKGQSNTEAFF. CDR3 DNA: TGCGCCAGCACCAAGGGACAATCGAACACTGAAGCTTTCTTT.

The chain carries TRBV5-1 and TRBJ2-3, with a weak D call TRBD2 (6 bases). The CDR3 has 16 residues. Trimming stripped 3 bases from V and 2 bases from J, with 16 bases between. Germline values: CDR1 SGHRS, CDR2 YFSETQ. The CDR3 region has the DNA TGCGCCAGCAGCTCCTCTCCCGGAGGGCCCACAGATACGCAGTATTTT. Protein: CASSSSPGGPTDTQYF.

The chain uses TRBV7-9 and TRBJ1-3, with 8 bases matching TRBD1. Germline V gene sequence: CDR1 SEHNR, CDR2 FQNEAQ (reference sequence). The CDR3 is 14 residues long. The junction had 7 bases not matched to a gene; V was cut back by 4 bases and J by 8 bases. CDR3: CASSSTGGSDTIYF. DNA for the CDR3: TGTGCCAGCAGCTCTACAGGGGGGTCGGACACCATATATTTT.

The J gene is TRBJ1-4, the V gene TRBV9; D is ambiguous. This CDR3 comprises 15 residues. Trimming shortened V by 4 bases and J by 7 bases, and 17 bases separated the two germline ends. Per the germline V gene, CDR1 is SGDLS and CDR2 is YYNGEE. Written as DNA, the CDR3 is TGTGCCAGCAGCACCCATCCGGGAGCCCCTGAAAAACTGTTTTTT. Its protein product is CASSTHPGAPEKLFF.

In DNA form, the CDR3 reads TGCGCCAGCAGCCTGGGGAGGGCGGGCGATCAGCCCCAGCATTTT. Protein sequence: CASSLGRAGDQPQHF. The chain links TRBV5-1 to TRBJ1-5; D gene unclear. The CDR3 loop spans 15 amino acids. Looked up from germline, CDR1 is SGHRS and CDR2 is YFSETQ. V lost 4 bases and J 5 bases, leaving 16 bases between the germline ends. Filled out from reference TRBV5-1 and TRBJ1-5, the complete variable domain reads KAGVTQTPRYLIKTRGQQVTLSCSPISGHRSVSWYQQTPGQGLQFLFEYFSETQRNKGNFPGRFSGRQFSNSRSEMNVSTLELGDSALYLCASSLGRAGDQPQHFGDGTRLSIL.

The V and J genes are TRBV7-8 and TRBJ2-7; TRBD1 matches at 7 bases. Germline CDR1 and CDR2: SGHVS and FQNEAQ. J gave up 6 bases and V 5 bases, and 13 bases lay outside the gene matches. The CDR3 is 15 amino acids. CDR3 sequence: CASSPTATGMVEQYF. CDR3 DNA sequence: TGTGCCAGCAGCCCCACCGCGACAGGGATGGTCGAGCAGTACTTC.

In this sample, this clone turned up once. This chain uses TRBV25-1 with TRBJ1-1; 8 nucleotides match TRBD1. Trimming took 1 base from V and 1 from J; bases not matched to a gene: 8. Germline-derived CDR1 and CDR2 are MGHDK and SYGVNS. This CDR3 spans 17 amino acids. This CDR3 reads CASSELQGVPRNTEAFF. The CDR3 DNA reads TGTGCCAGCAGTGAATTACAGGGGGTTCCGAGGAACACTGAAGCTTTCTTT.

The chain has TRBV5-1 and TRBJ2-3, with 13 bases aligning to TRBD2. This CDR3 contains 17 residues. V dropped 1 base and J dropped 5; count of bases not matched to a gene: 7. Germline CDR1 and CDR2: SGHRS and YFSETQ. CDR3 in amino acids: CASSLKTSGGAEDTQYF. CDR3 coding DNA: TGCGCCAGCAGCTTGAAAACTAGCGGGGGGGCCGAAGATACGCAGTATTTT. The entire variable domain, with the rest obtained from reference TRBV5-1 and TRBJ2-3, is as follows: KAGVTQTPRYLIKTRGQQVTLSCSPISGHRSVSWYQQTPGQGLQFLFEYFSETQRNKGNFPGRFSGRQFSNSRSEMNVSTLELGDSALYLCASSLKTSGGAEDTQYFGPGTRLTVL.

V is TRBV27 and J is TRBJ1-1, with 11 nucleotides matching TRBD1. Germline CDR1 is MNHEY and CDR2 is SMNVEV (reference sequence). This CDR3 comprises 17 residues. Trimming removed 2 bases from V and 4 bases from J; junction bases left unmatched: 9. The CDR3 reads CASSLPGDRGGGTEAFF. The CDR3 region has the DNA TGTGCCAGCAGTTTACCCGGGGACAGGGGGGGAGGCACTGAAGCTTTCTTT.

This chain joins TRBV6-5 and TRBJ1-2; TRBD1 agrees at 7 bases. The J segment lost 2 bases and the V segment lost 5 bases, leaving 2 bases of the junction unmatched. Germline lookup yields CDR1 MNHEY and CDR2 SVGAGI. There are 13 residues in the CDR3. The CDR3 nucleotides are TGTGCCAGCAGTCAGACAGGGAACTATGGCTACACCTTC. It codes for CASSQTGNYGYTF.

This rearrangement joins TRBV19 to TRBJ1-1; tentatively, D is TRBD1 (5 bases). CDR3 size: 15 residues. Trimming took off 5 bases at V and 3 bases at J, with 16 bases between the two ends. CDR1 is LNHDA, CDR2 SQIVND, per germline (reference sequence). The CDR3 sequence: CASSLAGSQYTEAFF. The CDR3 DNA follows: TGTGCCAGTAGTTTGGCAGGGTCCCAGTACACTGAAGCTTTCTTT. The variable domain in full, completed from reference TRBV19 and TRBJ1-1, reads DGGITQSPKYLFRKEGQNVTLSCEQNLNHDAMYWYRQDPGQGLRLIYYSQIVNDFQKGDIAEGYSVSREKKESFPLTVTSAQKNPTAFYLCASSLAGSQYTEAFFGQGTRLTVV.

J is TRBJ2-7 and V is TRBV7-2, with a weak D call TRBD1 (6 bases). V was pared by 5 bases and J by 2 bases, with 16 bases between. Germline V CDR1 and CDR2: SGHTA, FQGNSA. The CDR3 is made up of 15 amino acids. CDR3 in DNA: TGTGCCAGCAGCGGATGGAAACAGGGCACCTACGAGCAGTACTTC. Translation gives CASSGWKQGTYEQYF.

This CDR3 is CASSSVTDGGDYGYTF. CDR3 DNA: TGTGCCAGCAGTTCCGTGACAGACGGGGGGGACTATGGCTACACCTTC. The V call is TRBV28, the J call TRBJ1-2, with a tentative D call TRBD1 (5 bases). The V gene's germline CDR1 is MDHEN and CDR2 SYDVKM. The CDR3 loop spans 16 amino acids. Trimming removed 4 bases from V and 3 bases from J, with 18 bases in between.

This clone showed up just once. The J gene is TRBJ1-5, the V gene TRBV28; a possible D gene is TRBD1 (5 bases). This CDR3 contains 15 residues. CDR1 is MDHEN and CDR2 is SYDVKM in the germline V gene. V shed 4 bases and J shed 3 bases, with 13 bases lying between them. Here the CDR3 reads CASSSRQRNNQPQHF. For the CDR3, the DNA is TGTGCCAGCAGTTCAAGACAGCGTAACAATCAGCCCCAGCATTTT.